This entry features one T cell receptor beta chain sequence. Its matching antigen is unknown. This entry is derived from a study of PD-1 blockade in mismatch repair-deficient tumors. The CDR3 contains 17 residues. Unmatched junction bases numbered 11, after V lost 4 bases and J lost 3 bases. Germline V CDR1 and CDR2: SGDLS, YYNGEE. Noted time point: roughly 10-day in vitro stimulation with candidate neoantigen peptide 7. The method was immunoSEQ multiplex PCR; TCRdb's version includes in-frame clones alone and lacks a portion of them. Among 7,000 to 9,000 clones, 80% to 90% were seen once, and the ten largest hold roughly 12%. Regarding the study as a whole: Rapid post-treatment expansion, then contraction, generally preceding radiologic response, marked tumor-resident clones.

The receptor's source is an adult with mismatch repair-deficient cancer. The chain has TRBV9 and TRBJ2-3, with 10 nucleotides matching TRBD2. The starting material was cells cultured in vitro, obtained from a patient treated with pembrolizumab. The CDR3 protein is CASSTEGLAGVTDTQYF. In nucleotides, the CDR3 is TGTGCCAGCAGCACCGAAGGGCTAGCGGGAGTAACAGATACGCAGTATTTT.